This T cell receptor (beta chain) emerged from a study of blood T cell repertoires in COVID-19. Study-level information: Material from acute and convalescent COVID-19 was sourced from the United States, Italy and Spain. The analysed material was cDNA or gDNA that came from T cells, B-cell-depleted T cells, or PBMCs.

Per the study methods: Nucleated cell number was recorded as an estimate derived from reference gene primer amplification. The table came from immunoSEQ multiplex PCR; TCRdb's copy has only in-frame clones and leaves some out. V and J calls and clone size follow that table, whereas D and trimming were derived from the DNA. Of about 220,000 clones detected, approximately 78% appear once; the ten largest clones hold roughly 5.5%. Followed longitudinally, the Seattle patients had been enrolled during active infection. The germline CDR1 and CDR2 sequences are KGHSH and LQKENI. The CDR3 has 16 amino acids. V was clipped by 6 bases and J by 2 bases; unmatched bases: 7.

The sequenced sample consisted of peripheral blood. This receptor was taken from a woman in her 70s with COVID-19, enrolled during active disease. The rearrangement joins TRBV18 to TRBJ2-1; TRBD2 aligns across 10 bases. The CDR3 sequence is CASSPFLAGAYNEQFF. As DNA, the CDR3 is TGTGCCAGCTCTCCTTTTCTAGCGGGAGCCTACAATGAGCAGTTCTTC.